The 30 T cell receptor beta chains reported below all come from one sample, sequenced in a study of blood T cell repertoires in COVID-19. Generated by immunoSEQ multiplex PCR, the TCRdb table keeps only in-frame clones and is missing some. The data hold roughly 250,000 clones, with approximately 90% observed a single time. The source material was peripheral blood. The receptor set was obtained from a middle-aged woman who had recovered from COVID-19.

The V gene is TRBV20-1, the J gene TRBJ2-3; D is unresolved. Trimming cost V 2 bases and J 6 bases, with 6 bases left between them. CDR3 size: 11 residues. Germline assignment: CDR1 DFQATT and CDR2 SNEGSKA (reference sequence). The CDR3 DNA reads as TGCAGTGCTAGACGCGTGGATACGCAGTATTTT. Amino acids: CSARRVDTQYF.

This chain links TRBV28 with TRBJ1-2; D uncertain. Trimming cost V 9 bases and J 3 bases, with 17 bases left between them. Germline lookup yields CDR1 MDHEN and CDR2 SYDVKM. The CDR3 has 14 residues. In DNA, the CDR3 is TGTGCCAGTGCGTTCGGCCCCCAGGACTATGGCTACACCTTC. This sequence encodes CASAFGPQDYGYTF.

This clone is a singleton in its sample. The chain couples TRBV5-4 to TRBJ2-4; 8 bases are shared with TRBD2. The CDR3 spans 15 residues. After removal of 4 bases from V and 10 bases from J, the junction contained 13 bases not matched to a gene. Germline values: CDR1 SGHNT, CDR2 YYREEE (reference sequence). In DNA, the CDR3 is TGTGCCAGCAGCCCCGGAGGGCTAGCGGGTGGTATTCAGTACTTC. It encodes CASSPGGLAGGIQYF.

The gene calls are TRBV6-5 and TRBJ2-7; TRBD2 matches at 8 bases. CDR1 and CDR2 (germline): MNHEY, SVGAGI. CDR3 length: 14 residues. J gave up 3 bases and V 7 bases, and 8 bases lay outside the gene matches. CDR3 bases: TGTGCCAGCACGCGGGGCCTAGCGGGCTACGAGCAGTACGTC. This codes for CASTRGLAGYEQYV.

The chain carries TRBV30 and TRBJ1-2; 7 bases line up with TRBD1. CDR1 is GTSNPN and CDR2 is SVGIG in the germline V gene (reference sequence). The CDR3 consists of 14 residues. V shed 3 bases, J shed 8 bases, and the junction held 12 bases outside the gene matches. The CDR3 here is CAWRETGLKKGYTF. The CDR3 bases are TGTGCCTGGAGAGAGACAGGGCTTAAGAAAGGCTACACCTTC. Complete variable domain (other parts from reference TRBV30 and TRBJ1-2): SQTIHQWPATLVQPVGSPLSLECTVEGTSNPNLYWYRQAAGRGLQLLFYSVGIGQISSEVPQNLSASRPQDRQFILSSKKLLLSDSGFYLCAWRETGLKKGYTFGSGTRLTVV.

This chain connects TRBV9 to TRBJ1-2; possibly TRBD1 for D (5 bases). The CDR3 sequence is 14 residues long. Per germline, CDR1 SGDLS and CDR2 YYNGEE. V dropped 4 bases and J dropped 4 bases, with 14 bases sitting between them. The CDR3, as DNA: TGTGCCAGCAGCCCCGCGGGGCTGGCCTATGGCTACACCTTC. It encodes CASSPAGLAYGYTF.

V usage is TRBV19 and J usage is TRBJ1-4; possibly TRBD1 for D (5 bases). Germline V gene lookup returns CDR1 LNHDA and CDR2 SQIVND (reference sequence). The V and J ends lost 5 bases and 3 bases respectively, with 10 bases between them. This CDR3 comprises 14 residues. As DNA, the CDR3 is TGTGCCAGTAGTGGGGCCCAACCTAATGAAAAACTGTTTTTT. Translating it yields CASSGAQPNEKLFF. Full variable domain (outside the CDR3, taken from reference TRBV19 and TRBJ1-4): DGGITQSPKYLFRKEGQNVTLSCEQNLNHDAMYWYRQDPGQGLRLIYYSQIVNDFQKGDIAEGYSVSREKKESFPLTVTSAQKNPTAFYLCASSGAQPNEKLFFGSGTQLSVL.

This clone came up once. V and J are TRBV11-3 and TRBJ2-5; 11 nucleotides match TRBD2. CDR3 length equals 17 residues. Per germline, CDR1 SGHNT and CDR2 YENEEA. V trimming: 1 base; J trimming: 5 bases; junction bases outside the gene matches: 9. The CDR3 DNA reads as TGTGCCAGCAGCTTAGGGATGGAGACTAGCGGGATGGAGACCCAGTACTTC. As protein: CASSLGMETSGMETQYF. The full variable domain, in which reference TRBV11-3 and TRBJ2-5 provide the parts outside the CDR3, is EAGVVQSPRYKIIEKKQPVAFWCNPISGHNTLYWYLQNLGQGPELLIRYENEEAVDDSQLPKDRFSAERLKGVDSTLKIQPAELGDSAVYLCASSLGMETSGMETQYFGPGTRLLVL.

CDR3 loop: CSARTRPLHF. CDR3 nucleotide sequence: TGCAGTGCTCGTACCCGGCCCCTCCACTTT. V is TRBV20-1 and J is TRBJ1-6; D uncertain. CDR1 is DFQATT and CDR2 is SNEGSKA in the germline V gene (reference sequence). Deletions cut 5 bases from V and 13 bases from J, with 9 bases between. CDR3 length: 10 amino acids.

The chain links TRBV6-6 to TRBJ2-2, with TRBD2 matching 9 bases. V trimming: 1 base; J trimming: 5 bases; junction bases outside the gene matches: 5. The CDR3 spans 16 residues. Looked up from germline, CDR1 is MNHNY and CDR2 is SVGAGI (reference sequence). CDR3 residues: CASSYLAGGRTGELFF. The DNA of the CDR3 is TGTGCCAGCAGTTACTTGGCGGGAGGGAGGACCGGGGAGCTGTTTTTT.

The genes are TRBV10-3 and TRBJ1-1, with D perhaps TRBD1 (5 bases). This CDR3 comprises 13 residues. The ends were cut back, 4 bases at V and 8 bases at J, with 14 bases in the middle. In germline, CDR1 is ENHRY, CDR2 SYGVKD. Here the CDR3 DNA reads TGTGCCATCAGTGCCCCAGGGCAGCAAGAAGCTTTCTTT. Encoded protein: CAISAPGQQEAFF.

The V and J genes are TRBV19 and TRBJ2-1; D is perhaps TRBD2 (5 bases). The germline V gene has CDR1 LNHDA and CDR2 SQIVND (reference sequence). CDR3 length equals 12 residues. The V end lost 9 bases, the J end lost 9 bases, and 15 bases lay between the germline ends. DNA for the CDR3: TGTGCCAGCCGGCTAGCAGTCGGTGAGCAGTTCTTC. As protein: CASRLAVGEQFF.

The rearrangement links TRBV7-8 to TRBJ2-3; 7 bases are a match to TRBD2. Germline V gene sequence: CDR1 SGHVS, CDR2 FQNEAQ. The CDR3 extends over 13 amino acids. V trimming: 5 bases; J trimming: 6 bases; junction bases outside the gene matches: 5. The CDR3 DNA reads as TGTGCCAGCAGCACCGGGGGGTGGGATACGCAGTATTTT. Translation: CASSTGGWDTQYF.

This clone was detected ten times or more. The chain couples TRBV11-2 to TRBJ2-7, with TRBD2 matching over 12 bases. The CDR3 length is 16 residues. CDR1 is SGHAT, CDR2 FQNNGV, per germline. V gave up 5 bases and J gave up 1 base; unmatched junction bases: 6. CDR3 amino acids: CASSAQTSGRSYEQYF. The CDR3 DNA is TGTGCCAGCAGCGCCCAGACTAGCGGGAGATCCTACGAGCAGTACTTC.

V usage is TRBV3-1 (or the pseudogene TRBV3-2) and J usage is TRBJ1-1, with D maybe TRBD1 (5 bases). Germline lookup yields CDR1 LGHDT and CDR2 YNNKEL (reference sequence). The CDR3 has 12 amino acids. Trimming stripped 8 bases from V and 1 base from J, with 8 bases between. Here the CDR3 DNA reads TGTGCCAGCCGGAGGGGGAACACTGAAGCTTTCTTT. This gives the protein CASRRGNTEAFF.

As to this clone: Other DNA sequences within the sample encode an identical CDR3. The chain joins TRBV5-4 to TRBJ1-5; D is unresolved. The CDR3 length is 14 residues. Germline V gene lookup returns CDR1 SGHNT and CDR2 YYREEE (reference sequence). The V and J ends lost 0 bases and 2 bases respectively, with 6 bases between them. Here the CDR3 reads CASSLAGGNQPQHF. DNA for the CDR3: TGTGCCAGCAGCTTGGCCGGAGGCAATCAGCCCCAGCATTTT.

In this sample, this clone turned up once. The chain uses TRBV14 and TRBJ1-6; D is unresolved. Trimming left V 2 bases short and J 6 bases short, with 11 bases between. CDR1 and CDR2 (germline): SGHDN, FVKESK. The CDR3 runs to 15 residues. CDR3 in DNA: TGTGCCAGCAGCCAAAATCCGGGAACTAATTCACCCCTCCACTTT. Residues: CASSQNPGTNSPLHF. The variable domain in full, with the rest retrieved from reference TRBV14 and TRBJ1-6, is EAGVTQFPSHSVIEKGQTVTLRCDPISGHDNLYWYRRVMGKEIKFLLHFVKESKQDESGMPNNRFLAERTGGTYSTLKVQPAELEDSGVYFCASSQNPGTNSPLHFGNGTRLTVT.

V is TRBV7-3 and J is TRBJ2-3; TRBD2 agrees at 8 bases. V shed 0 bases and J 4 bases; nucleotides not matched to a gene: 3. The germline CDR1 and CDR2 sequences are SGHTA and FQGTGA. The CDR3 length is 15 residues. The CDR3 coding sequence is TGTGCCAGCAGCTTAACGCCCGGGAGGGCAGATACGCAGTATTTT. Protein product: CASSLTPGRADTQYF.

The chain employs TRBV6-5 and TRBJ2-1; D perhaps matches TRBD2 (6 bases). The CDR3 runs to 15 residues. Germline CDR1 reads MNHEY; CDR2 reads SVGAGI. V lost 7 bases to trimming and J lost 2 bases, with 15 bases between them. The CDR3 DNA reads as TGTGCCAGCACCCCCGCGCCGGGGGCCTACAATGAGCAGTTCTTC. Its protein product is CASTPAPGAYNEQFF.

The chain employs TRBV18 and TRBJ2-2, with TRBD2 identical over 8 bases. Germline loops: CDR1 KGHSH, CDR2 LQKENI. The ends lost 1 base at V and 3 bases at J; junction bases unmatched: 7. This CDR3 region has 17 residues. DNA of the CDR3: TGTGCCAGCTCACCACTACGGGGGACTAGTGACACCGGGGAGCTGTTTTTT. Its translation is CASSPLRGTSDTGELFF.

The chain combines TRBV5-5 with TRBJ1-2; D unclear. Germline lookup yields CDR1 SGHKS and CDR2 YYEKEE (reference sequence). V was trimmed by 4 bases and J by 5 bases, leaving 12 bases between them. The CDR3 is 13 residues long. The CDR3 sequence: CASSPDLGYGYTF. The CDR3 coding sequence is TGTGCCAGCAGCCCGGACTTGGGGTATGGCTACACCTTC.

This rearrangement joins TRBV5-1 to TRBJ1-6; TRBD1 agrees at 7 bases. CDR3 length: 14 amino acids. The germline gives CDR1 SGHRS, CDR2 YFSETQ. The trim removed 4 bases at V and 8 bases at J, leaving 6 bases unmatched. This CDR3 is CASSPGQWDSPLHF. The CDR3, as DNA: TGCGCCAGCAGCCCGGGACAGTGGGATTCACCCCTCCACTTT.

The chain uses TRBV20-1 and TRBJ2-6; 8 bases line up with TRBD1. The V segment lost 3 bases and the J segment 2 bases; nucleotides outside the gene matches: 9. Germline V gives CDR1 DFQATT, CDR2 SNEGSKA (reference sequence). The CDR3 length is 17 residues. The CDR3 sequence: CSASGRTGLAGANVLTF. The DNA of the CDR3 is TGCAGTGCTAGTGGCCGGACAGGGTTAGCTGGGGCCAACGTCCTGACTTTC.

Comment on this clone: Other nucleotide sequences in the sample specify the same CDR3. The chain carries TRBV19 and TRBJ2-1; 8 nucleotides align to TRBD2. The CDR3 covers 16 residues. J lost 0 bases, V lost 5 bases, and 6 bases had no gene match. Germline V gene data show CDR1 as LNHDA and CDR2 as SQIVND (reference sequence). This CDR3 reads CASSSPSGSSYNEQFF. The CDR3 nucleotides are TGTGCCAGTAGTTCTCCAAGCGGGAGCTCCTACAATGAGCAGTTCTTC.

The CDR3 DNA is TGTGCCAGCTCGGAGGGAGTGACTTCCTACGAGCAGTACTTC. This translates into CASSEGVTSYEQYF. The genes are TRBV9 and TRBJ2-7; D might be TRBD2 (6 bases). The V end lost 7 bases, the J end lost 1 base, and 15 bases lay between the germline ends. The CDR3 is made up of 14 amino acids. Germline CDR1 reads SGDLS; CDR2 reads YYNGEE.

The table lists this clone with a count of one. The chain employs TRBV6-6 and TRBJ2-3, with 8 bases matching TRBD2. CDR1 MNHNY and CDR2 SVGAGI come from the germline V gene (reference sequence). This CDR3 spans 16 amino acids. After removal of 5 bases from V and 0 bases from J, the junction contained 7 bases not matched to a gene. The CDR3: CASSGRGGRSTDTQYF. Written as DNA, the CDR3 is TGTGCCAGCAGTGGCCGGGGGGGGCGTAGCACAGATACGCAGTATTTT.

This chain links TRBV6-1 with TRBJ1-5, with 7 bases lining up with TRBD1. This CDR3 has 18 amino acids. J was trimmed by 2 bases and V by 3 bases; bases with no gene match: 13. Germline CDR1 reads MNHNS; CDR2 reads SASEGT. The CDR3 DNA reads TGTGCCAGCAGTGACTGGGTACAGGGGAGATCGGGCAATCAGCCCCAGCATTTT. This translates into CASSDWVQGRSGNQPQHF.

This chain uses TRBV5-6 with TRBJ1-2; 7 bases line up with TRBD1. The CDR3 totals 15 residues. Trimming took 0 bases from V and 4 from J; bases not matched to a gene: 6. Looked up from germline, CDR1 is SGHDT and CDR2 is YYEEEE. CDR3 nucleotide sequence: TGTGCCAGCAGCTTGGGTAACAGGGGAACCTATGGCTACACCTTC. As protein: CASSLGNRGTYGYTF.

The chain uses TRBV5-6 and TRBJ2-5, with 8 bases that match TRBD2. Germline-derived CDR1 and CDR2 are SGHDT and YYEEEE. Losses at the gene ends were 0 bases for V and 9 bases for J; bases not matched to a gene: 10. The CDR3 contains 15 residues. CDR3 nucleotide sequence: TGTGCCAGCAGCTTGGGCGGCGGGGGGTCCGGGGCCCAGTACTTC. Translation gives CASSLGGGGSGAQYF. Using reference TRBV5-6 and TRBJ2-5 for the parts outside the CDR3, the full variable domain is DAGVTQSPTHLIKTRGQQVTLRCSPKSGHDTVSWYQQALGQGPQFIFQYYEEEERQRGNFPDRFSGHQFPNYSSELNVNALLLGDSALYLCASSLGGGGSGAQYFGPGTRLLVL.

The CDR3 nucleotides read TGTGCCAGCAGCCCCCAGGCGACTGGGGCCAACGTCCTGACTTTC. This gives the protein CASSPQATGANVLTF. V gene TRBV11-2 combines with J gene TRBJ2-6; D gene unclear. Germline values: CDR1 SGHAT, CDR2 FQNNGV. V was cut by 5 bases and J by 2 bases, with 10 bases left in between. The CDR3 sequence is 15 residues long.